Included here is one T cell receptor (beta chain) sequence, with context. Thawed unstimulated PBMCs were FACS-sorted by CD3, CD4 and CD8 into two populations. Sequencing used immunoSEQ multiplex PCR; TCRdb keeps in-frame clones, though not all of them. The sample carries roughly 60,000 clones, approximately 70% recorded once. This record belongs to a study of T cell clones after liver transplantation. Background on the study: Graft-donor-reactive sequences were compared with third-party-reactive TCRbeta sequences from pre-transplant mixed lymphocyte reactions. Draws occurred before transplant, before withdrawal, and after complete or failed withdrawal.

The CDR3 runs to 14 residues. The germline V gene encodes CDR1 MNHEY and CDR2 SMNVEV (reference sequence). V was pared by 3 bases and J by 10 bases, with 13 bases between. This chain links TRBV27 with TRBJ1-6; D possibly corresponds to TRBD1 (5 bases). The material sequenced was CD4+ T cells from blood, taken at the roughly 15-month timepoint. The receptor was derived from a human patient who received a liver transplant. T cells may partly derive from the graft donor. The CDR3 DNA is TGTGCCAGCAGTTTCCGGGGGGGGGGATCACCCCTCCACTTT. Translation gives CASSFRGGGSPLHF.